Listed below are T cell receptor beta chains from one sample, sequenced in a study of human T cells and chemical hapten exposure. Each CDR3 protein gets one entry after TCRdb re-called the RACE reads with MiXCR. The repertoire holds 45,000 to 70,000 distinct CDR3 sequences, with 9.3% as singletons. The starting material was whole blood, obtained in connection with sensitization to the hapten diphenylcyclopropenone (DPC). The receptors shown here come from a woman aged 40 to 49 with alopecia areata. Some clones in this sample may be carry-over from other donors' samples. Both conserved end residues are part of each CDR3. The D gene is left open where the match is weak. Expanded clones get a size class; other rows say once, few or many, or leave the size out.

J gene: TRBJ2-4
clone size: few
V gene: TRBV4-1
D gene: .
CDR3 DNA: TGCGCCAGCAGCTGGCGCGGTGGACAAAGGAACATTCAGTACTTC
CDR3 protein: CASSWRGGQRNIQYF

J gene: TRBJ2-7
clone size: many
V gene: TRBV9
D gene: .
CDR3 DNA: TGTGCCAGCAGCTCACCAAACACCGACGAGCAGTACTTC
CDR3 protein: CASSSPNTDEQYF

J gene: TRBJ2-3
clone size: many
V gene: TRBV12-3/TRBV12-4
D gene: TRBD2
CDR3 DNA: TGTGCCAGCAGTTCTGGACTAGCGGGGGGGCGTGCAGATACGCAGTATTTT
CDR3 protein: CASSSGLAGGRADTQYF

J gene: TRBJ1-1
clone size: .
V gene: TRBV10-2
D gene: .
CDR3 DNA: TGCGCCAGCAGTGGTAGTAGTAACACTGAAGCTTTCTTT
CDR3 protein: CASSGSSNTEAFF

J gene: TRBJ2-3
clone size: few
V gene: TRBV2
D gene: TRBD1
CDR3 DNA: TGTGCCAGTGCTGGGACAGGGGGCCGCACAGATACGCAGTATTTT
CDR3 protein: CASAGTGGRTDTQYF

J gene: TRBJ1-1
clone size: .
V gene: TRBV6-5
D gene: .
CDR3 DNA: TGTGCCAGCAGTTACGATACAGGGCGAAACACTGAAGCTTTCTTT
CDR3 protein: CASSYDTGRNTEAFF

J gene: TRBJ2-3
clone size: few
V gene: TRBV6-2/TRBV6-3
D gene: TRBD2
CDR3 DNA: TGTGCCAGCAGGACCTTACTAGCGGGGGTGTCAGATACGCAGTATTTT
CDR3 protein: CASRTLLAGVSDTQYF

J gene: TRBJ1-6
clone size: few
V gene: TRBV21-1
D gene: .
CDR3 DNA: TGTGCCAGACAGGGTAGTAGCGTGAATCTCAATTCACCCCTCCACTTT
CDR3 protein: CARQGSSVNLNSPLHF

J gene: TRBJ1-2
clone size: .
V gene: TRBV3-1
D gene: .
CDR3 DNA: TGTGCCAGCAGCCAAGAGGGCAGGGGCTATGGCTACACCTTC
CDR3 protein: CASSQEGRGYGYTF

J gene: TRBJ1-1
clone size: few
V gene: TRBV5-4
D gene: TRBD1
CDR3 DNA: TGTGCCAGCAGCTCATATAATCAGGGGGCTGGGGAAGCTTTCTTT
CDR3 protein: CASSSYNQGAGEAFF

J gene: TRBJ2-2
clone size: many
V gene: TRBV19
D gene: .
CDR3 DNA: TGTGCCTATATGGGGGTCACCGGGGAGCTGTTTTTT
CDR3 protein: CAYMGVTGELFF

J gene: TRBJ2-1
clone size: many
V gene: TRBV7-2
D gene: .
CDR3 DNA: TGTGCCAGCAGCTTTCTGCCCAATGAGCAGTTCTTC
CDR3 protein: CASSFLPNEQFF

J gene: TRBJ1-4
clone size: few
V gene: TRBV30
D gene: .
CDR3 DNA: TGTGCCTGGAAGGTGGGGCGCAGGGATGAAAAACTGTTTTTT
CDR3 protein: CAWKVGRRDEKLFF

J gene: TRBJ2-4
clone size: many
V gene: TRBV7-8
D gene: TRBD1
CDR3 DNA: TGTGCCAGCAGCGCGAACAACAGGGGGTTAGGCAAAAACATTCAGTACTTC
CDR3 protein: CASSANNRGLGKNIQYF

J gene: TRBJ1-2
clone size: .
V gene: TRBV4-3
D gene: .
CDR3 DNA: TGCGCCAGCAGCCAAGAGCTTTCGGGACAAATTCTGACTGGAGGCTACACCTTC
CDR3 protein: CASSQELSGQILTGGYTF

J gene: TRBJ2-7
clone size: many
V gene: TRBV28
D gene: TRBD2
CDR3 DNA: TGTGCCAGCACCCTGGGGATTAGCGGGGGGGCCAGTACTACCCGCTACGAGCAGTACTTC
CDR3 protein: CASTLGISGGASTTRYEQYF

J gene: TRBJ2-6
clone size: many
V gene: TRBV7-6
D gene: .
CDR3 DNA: TGTGCCAGCAGCCCGAGACAGGCCTCTGGGGCCAACGTCCTGACTTTC
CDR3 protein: CASSPRQASGANVLTF

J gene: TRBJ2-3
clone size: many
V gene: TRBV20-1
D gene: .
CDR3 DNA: TGCAGTGCTAGGGGGCTCGCCGATACGCAGTATTTT
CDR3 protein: CSARGLADTQYF

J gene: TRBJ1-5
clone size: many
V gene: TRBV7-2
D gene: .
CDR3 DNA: TGTGCCAGCAGCTCGCAGACAGGTGGGAATCAGCCCCAGCATTTT
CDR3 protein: CASSSQTGGNQPQHF

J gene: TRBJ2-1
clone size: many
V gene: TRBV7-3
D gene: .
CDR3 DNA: TGTGCCAGCAGCTTTGGGACGGCGACGAACAATGAGCAGTTCTTC
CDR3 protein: CASSFGTATNNEQFF

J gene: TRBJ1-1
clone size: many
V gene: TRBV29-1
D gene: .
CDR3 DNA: TGCAGCGTGGTGTTGGGTGAAGCTTTCTTT
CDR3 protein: CSVVLGEAFF

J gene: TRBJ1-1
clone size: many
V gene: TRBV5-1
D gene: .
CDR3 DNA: TGCGCCAGCAGCTTGGAAGTAGGGCGGACTGAAGCTTTCTTT
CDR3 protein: CASSLEVGRTEAFF

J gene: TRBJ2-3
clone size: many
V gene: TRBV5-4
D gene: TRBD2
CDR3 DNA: TGTGCCAGCAGCTTTTTGGGGGGGGAGCAAGATACGCAGTATTTT
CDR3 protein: CASSFLGGEQDTQYF

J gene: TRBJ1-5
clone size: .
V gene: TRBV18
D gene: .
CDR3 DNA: TGTGCCAGCTCACCCTCAGGGCCCCATCAGCCCCAGCATTTT
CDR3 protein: CASSPSGPHQPQHF

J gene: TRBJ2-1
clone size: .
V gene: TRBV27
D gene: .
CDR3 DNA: TGTGCCAGCAGTTCATGGGGCAGCTACAATGAGCAGTTCTTC
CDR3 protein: CASSSWGSYNEQFF

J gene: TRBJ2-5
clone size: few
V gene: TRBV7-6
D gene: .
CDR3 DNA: TGTGCCAGCGGCGGAGAGACCCAGTACTTC
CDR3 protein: CASGGETQYF

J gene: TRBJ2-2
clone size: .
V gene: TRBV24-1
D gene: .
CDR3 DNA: TGTGCCACCAGTGTGTACACCGGGGAGCTGTTTTTT
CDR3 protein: CATSVYTGELFF

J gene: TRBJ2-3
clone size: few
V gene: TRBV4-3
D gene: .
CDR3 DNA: TGCGCCAGCAGCCAAGGGGCAAAGATTGCGCAGTATTTT
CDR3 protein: CASSQGAKIAQYF

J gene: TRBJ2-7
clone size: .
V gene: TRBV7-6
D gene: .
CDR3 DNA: TGTGCCAGCAGCTTACCGGAGGGTGAAATTAGGGGCTCCTACGAGCAGTACTTC
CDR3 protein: CASSLPEGEIRGSYEQYF

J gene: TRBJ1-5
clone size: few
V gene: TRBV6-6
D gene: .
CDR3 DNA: TGTGCCAGCAGGGTTGACAGAGATAGCAATCAGCCCCAGCATTTT
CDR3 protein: CASRVDRDSNQPQHF

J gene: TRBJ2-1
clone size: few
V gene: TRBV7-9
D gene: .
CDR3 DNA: TGTGCCAGCAGCATCGACGGGAATGAGCAGTTCTTC
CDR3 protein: CASSIDGNEQFF

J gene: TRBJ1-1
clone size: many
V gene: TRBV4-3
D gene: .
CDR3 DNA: TGCGCCAGCAGCCAAGATGTGGTAGGCAGGCGGAACACTGAAGCTTTCTTT
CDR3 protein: CASSQDVVGRRNTEAFF

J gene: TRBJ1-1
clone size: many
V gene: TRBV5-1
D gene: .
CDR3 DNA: TGCGCCAGCAGCCCGGAGGGTTGGGCTGAAGCTTTCTTT
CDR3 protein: CASSPEGWAEAFF

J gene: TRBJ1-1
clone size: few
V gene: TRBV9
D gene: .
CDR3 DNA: TGTGCCAGCAGCGAGGGCGCCCTGACAGCCCTGAACACTGAAGCTTTCTTT
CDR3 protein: CASSEGALTALNTEAFF

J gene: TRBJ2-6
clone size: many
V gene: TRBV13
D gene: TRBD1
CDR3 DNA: TGTGCCAGCAGCTCGTGGACAGGGAATGGGGCCAACGTCCTGACTTTC
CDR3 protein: CASSSWTGNGANVLTF

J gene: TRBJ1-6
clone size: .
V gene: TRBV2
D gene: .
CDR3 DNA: TGTGCCAGCAGTCCCACCGGGCCTAATTCACCCCTCCACTTT
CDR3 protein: CASSPTGPNSPLHF

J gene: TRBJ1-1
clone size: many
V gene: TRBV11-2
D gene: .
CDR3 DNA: TGTGCCAGCAGCGACCAGTCAGTCACTGAAGCTTTCTTT
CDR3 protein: CASSDQSVTEAFF

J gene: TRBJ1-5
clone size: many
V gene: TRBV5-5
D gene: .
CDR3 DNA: TGTGCCAGCAGCTTGGGGGCAGGAGCTCGAAACCAGCCCCAGCATTTT
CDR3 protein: CASSLGAGARNQPQHF

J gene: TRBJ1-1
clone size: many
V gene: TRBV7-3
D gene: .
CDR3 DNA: TGTGCCAGCAGCTTATCACTTAACACTGAAGCTTTCTTT
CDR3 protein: CASSLSLNTEAFF

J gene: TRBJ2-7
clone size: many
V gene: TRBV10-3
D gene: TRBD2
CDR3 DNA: TGTGCCATCGGGGAGGGCTACGAGCAGTACTTC
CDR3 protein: CAIGEGYEQYF

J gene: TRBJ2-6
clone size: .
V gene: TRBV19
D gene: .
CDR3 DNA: TGTGCCAGTAGTAGGGACACCGCCACTGGGGCCAACGTCCTGACTTTC
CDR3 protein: CASSRDTATGANVLTF

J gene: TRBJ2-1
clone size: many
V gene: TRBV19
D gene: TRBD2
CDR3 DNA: TGTGCCAGTAGTATCCAAGGACTAGCGGGGGGGATGCAGTTCTTC
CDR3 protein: CASSIQGLAGGMQFF

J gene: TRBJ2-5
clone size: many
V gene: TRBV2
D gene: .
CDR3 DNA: TGTGCCAGCAGTGAAACCTTACAGGAAGGTTTAGAGGAGACCCAGTACTTC
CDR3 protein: CASSETLQEGLEETQYF

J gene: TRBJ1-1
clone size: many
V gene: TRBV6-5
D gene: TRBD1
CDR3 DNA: TGTGCCAGCAGCAGGACAGGGGTTGAAGCTTTCTTT
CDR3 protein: CASSRTGVEAFF

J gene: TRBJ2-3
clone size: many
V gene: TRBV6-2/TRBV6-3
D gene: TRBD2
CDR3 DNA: TGTGCCAGCAGTTTGGCGGGGGACACAGATACGCAGTATTTT
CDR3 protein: CASSLAGDTDTQYF

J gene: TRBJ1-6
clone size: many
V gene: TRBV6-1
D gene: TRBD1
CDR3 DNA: TGTGCCAGCAGTGAAGCGGACAGGGGTAATTCACCCCTCCACTTT
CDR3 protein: CASSEADRGNSPLHF

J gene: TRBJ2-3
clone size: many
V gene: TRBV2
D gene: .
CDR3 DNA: TGTGCCAGCAGTGAAGCCTCCACAGATACGCAGTATTTT
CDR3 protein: CASSEASTDTQYF

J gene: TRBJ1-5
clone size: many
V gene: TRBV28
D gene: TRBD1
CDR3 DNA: TGTGCCAGCAGGGACAGGGAGAACAAGCCCCAGCATTTT
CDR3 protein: CASRDRENKPQHF

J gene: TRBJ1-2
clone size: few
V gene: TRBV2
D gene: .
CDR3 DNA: TGTGCCAGCAGTGTTTTACCGGGGGTGGATGGCTACACCTTC
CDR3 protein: CASSVLPGVDGYTF

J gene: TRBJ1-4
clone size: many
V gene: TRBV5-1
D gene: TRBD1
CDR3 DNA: TGCGCCAGCAGCCTAAGGACAGGGAACGCACCTAATGAAAAACTGTTTTTT
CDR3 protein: CASSLRTGNAPNEKLFF

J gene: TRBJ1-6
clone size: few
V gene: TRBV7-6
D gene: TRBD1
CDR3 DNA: TGTGCCAGCAGCTCCGAACAGGGGACTGTGGCACCCCTCCACTTT
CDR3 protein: CASSSEQGTVAPLHF

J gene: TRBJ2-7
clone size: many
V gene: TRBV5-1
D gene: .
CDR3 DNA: TGCGCCAGCAGCTTGGTTGTGGATAGCTACGAGCAGTACTTC
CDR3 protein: CASSLVVDSYEQYF

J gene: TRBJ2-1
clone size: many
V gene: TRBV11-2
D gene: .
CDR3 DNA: TGTGCCAGCAGCTTAGTAACGGGCTCCTACAATGAGCAGTTCTTC
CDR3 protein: CASSLVTGSYNEQFF

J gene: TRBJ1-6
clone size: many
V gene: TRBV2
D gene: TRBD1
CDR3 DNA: TGTGCCAGCATGCCACAGGGGGCCAATTCACCCCTCCACTTT
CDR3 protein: CASMPQGANSPLHF

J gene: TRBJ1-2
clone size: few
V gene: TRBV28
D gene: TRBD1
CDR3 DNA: TGTGCCAGCCTATCTCCCCGCGGGACAGGGAACTATGGCTACACCTTC
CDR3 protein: CASLSPRGTGNYGYTF

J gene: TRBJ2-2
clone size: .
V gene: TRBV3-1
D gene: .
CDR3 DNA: TGTGCCAGCAGCCAAGCGGGCGGGCCCGCGAACACCGGGGAGCTGTTTTTT
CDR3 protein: CASSQAGGPANTGELFF

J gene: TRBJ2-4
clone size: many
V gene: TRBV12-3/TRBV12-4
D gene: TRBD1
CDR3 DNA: TGTGCCAGCAGCCGGGGCAGGGGGCTCTCCAAAAACATTCAGTACTTC
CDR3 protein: CASSRGRGLSKNIQYF

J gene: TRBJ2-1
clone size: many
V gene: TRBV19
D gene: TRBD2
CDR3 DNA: TGTGCCAGTAGTACCCGGACTAGCGGGGGGGCCTACAATGAGCAGTTCTTC
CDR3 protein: CASSTRTSGGAYNEQFF

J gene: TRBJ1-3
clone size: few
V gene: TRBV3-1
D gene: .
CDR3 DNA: TGTGCCAGCAGCCCTCCGGGTGTCTCTGGAAACACCATATATTTT
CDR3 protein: CASSPPGVSGNTIYF

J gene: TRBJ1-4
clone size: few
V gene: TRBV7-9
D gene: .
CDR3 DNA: TGTGCCAGCAGCTTACCCGGGATTTTAAATGAAAAACTGTTTTTT
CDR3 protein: CASSLPGILNEKLFF